One TCR beta chain is described in this entry. The germline V gene has CDR1 SGHRS and CDR2 YFSETQ. The CDR3 runs to 14 residues. Trimming removed 2 bases at V and 4 bases at J, with 13 bases between. The assay was immunoSEQ multiplex PCR, and TCRdb's table has in-frame clones only and misses some. The sample records 75,000 to 95,000 clones, 96% being singletons. This sample is drawn from a study of cytomegalovirus exposure and HLA in healthy donors. The material sequenced was PBMCs. The genes are TRBV5-1 and TRBJ2-7; D perhaps matches TRBD1 (6 bases). The sequence derives from a man aged 18 to 35 in good health and CMV-seronegative. The CDR3 DNA follows: TGCGCCAGCAGCTTAGGACAGCAGTTTTACGAGCAGTACTTC. This translates into CASSLGQQFYEQYF. Full variable domain (remainder filled in from reference TRBV5-1 and TRBJ2-7): KAGVTQTPRYLIKTRGQQVTLSCSPISGHRSVSWYQQTPGQGLQFLFEYFSETQRNKGNFPGRFSGRQFSNSRSEMNVSTLELGDSALYLCASSLGQQFYEQYFGPGTRLTVT.